Below, one T cell receptor beta chain is given with its context. Its antigen remains unidentified. The junction shows a germline mismatch at one end, possibly a read error. CDR3 length: 16 amino acids, cysteine to phenylalanine. Just CDR3 DNA is preserved here, 48 bases in frame from base 1. The germline V gene encodes CDR1 SEHNR and CDR2 FQNEAQ (reference sequence). Using a constant-region primer and ProtoScript II reverse transcriptase, TCRbeta-specific cDNA was reverse-transcribed from roughly 460 ng total RNA. Construction of the TCRbeta libraries relied on three nested rounds of multiplex PCR, following a slightly modified ARM-PCR procedure. The first two PCR rounds used multiplex TRBV1-TRBV30 forward primers with a Cbeta reverse primer, each for roughly 11 cycles. A final 25-cycle PCR with Deep VentR polymerase added sample barcodes and Illumina adapters. Before sequencing, amplicons of 200-500 bp were gel-purified using a QIAquick gel extraction kit. An Illumina HiSeq 2500 was used to sequence the TCRbeta amplicons with 250-bp paired-end reads. The paper's data handling went like this. Trimmomatic v0.33 was used to quality-trim the reads, and FLASH v1.2.11 was used to merge paired reads so that full CDR3 sequences could be recovered. V, D and J germline segments were assigned to the rearranged TCRbeta sequences by MiGEC v1.2.1b. Clonotype statistics and Shannon-Wiener diversity indices were calculated with VDJtools v1.0.0. Except for diversity analysis, only each sample's 250 most abundant clonotypes were used in subsequent analyses to reduce sampling bias. The public sequencing data were trimmed at Q25 with fastp and processed into clonotypes with MiXCR by TCRdb, which kept only in-frame beta chains. When rows share a CDR3 protein, they turn into one entry using the most common DNA and genes. The V and J calls come from TCRdb's annotation, not from the publication. This sample holds just under 95,000 distinct CDR3 sequences; about 70% were observed only once. Clones ranked in the top ten supply approximately 30% of the sample.

These data belong to a study of tumor-infiltrating lymphocytes in primary liver carcinoma (TCRdb year 2017). About the study as a whole: The five patients, three men and two women aged 30 to 69 years, had hepatocellular carcinoma (four) or combined HCC and intrahepatic cholangiocarcinoma (one). The five patients had tumors staged T1-T3 N0M0, with maximum diameters ranging from about 4.2 to 10 cm. Each sample produced about 3.65 to 7.13 million productive TCRbeta reads, and read depth showed no significant difference between tissue types. Across five regions of each liver tumor, along with adjacent normal tissue and blood, the study brought together TCRbeta repertoire sequencing, expression microarrays and whole-exome sequencing. A total of about 35 specimens from 5 patients, comprising roughly 25 tumor regions, 5 adjacent noncancerous liver tissues and 5 peripheral blood samples, were covered by TCRbeta repertoire sequencing. Reproducibility between technical replicate repertoires was high, with correlation coefficients above 0.98 and mean shared-clone rates roughly 0.91. What the authors observed across the whole study: Only the TCR beta chain was sequenced, which likely underestimates true repertoire diversity because unpaired alpha chains were not captured. Since the samples were bulk and unsorted, there was no way to compare CD4+ and CD8+ T cell repertoires. Only four or five patients were included in the study, and the authors note that the findings should be validated in a larger study. The top 250 clones accounted for a significantly greater share of the repertoire in tumors than in blood (p = 0.039). Repertoire overlap was found to be higher between tumor regions (mean about 36%) than between tumor-adjacent (roughly 17%) or tumor-blood (about 15%) pairs, consistent with antigen-driven expansion.

Without any cell sorting, total RNA and DNA were co-extracted from around 18-30 mg of bulk tissue using the AllPrep DNA/RNA mini kit. Surgical resection was performed in China between late 2015 and early 2016 on a handful of patients with histopathologically diagnosed primary liver carcinoma. Patients had chronic HBV infection and were treatment-naive at sampling. Each fresh piece of tumor and adjacent tissue was cut in two, with one half stored in RNAlater at -80 degrees C and the other half sent for histology. The sequenced material came from tumor-adjacent normal liver tissue. The sequence came from a man in his forties with primary liver carcinoma and hepatitis B virus infection. The chain was built from TRBV7-9 and TRBJ2-2; a tentative D match to TRBD1 spans 6 bases. The DNA reads TGTGCCAGCAGCCATCCACAGGGTTTGAACACCGGGGAGCTGTTATTT. Its translation is CASSHPQGLNTGELLF.